The 2 T cell receptor beta chains below all came from one sample that was sequenced in a study of Graves' ophthalmopathy and Graves' hyperthyroidism. As the template, RNA transcripts were used to amplify TCR beta CDR3 regions. Amplification began with first-round RT-PCR using HTBI primers, then second-round multiplex PCR was performed. TCRdb re-analysed the multiplex PCR reads in MiXCR, keeping a single row per CDR3 protein. In the table there are 200,000 to 250,000 distinct CDR3 sequences, roughly 21% of which are singletons. Material for sequencing was peripheral blood. Receptors were obtained from a woman in her forties or fifties with Graves' ophthalmopathy.

This clonotype has only a few counts. V usage is TRBV3-1 and J usage is TRBJ2-7; unclear D gene. CDR1 is LGHDT and CDR2 is YNNKEL in the germline V gene (reference sequence). CDR3 length equals 13 residues. Deletions cut 4 bases from V and 2 bases from J, with 9 bases between. Here the CDR3 reads CASSPAFTYEQYF. CDR3 nucleotides: TGTGCCAGCAGCCCAGCCTTCACCTACGAGCAGTACTTC.

This clonotype occurred many times. This CDR3 reads CSAGQGPSYEQYF. The CDR3 DNA follows: TGCAGCGCTGGACAGGGGCCCTCCTACGAGCAGTACTTC. V gene TRBV29-1 combines with J gene TRBJ2-7, with 9 bases fitting TRBD1. V lost 7 bases to trimming and J lost 0 bases; unmatched junction nucleotides: 4. Looked up from germline, CDR1 is SQVTM and CDR2 is ANQGSEA. This CDR3 comprises 13 residues.